The entry below gives a single TCR beta chain sequence along with its context. The source of the sample is a study of blood T cell repertoires in COVID-19. Study members were between roughly 18 and 90 years old and lived in 25 or so US regions. Participant reports of clinical history set cohort assignment. Clones were read by immunoSEQ multiplex PCR, and TCRdb kept only the in-frame ones, dropping some. The table lists around 130,000 clones, about 83% of them singletons, with approximately 3.5% in the top ten. Trimming stripped 7 bases from V and 5 bases from J, with 17 bases between. The CDR3 length is 14 residues. In germline, CDR1 is SNHLY, CDR2 FYNNEI.

The source material was PBMCs or T cells enriched from blood (not recorded which). This TCR was sampled from a woman younger than 45 who had recovered from COVID-19. The J gene is TRBJ1-1, the V gene TRBV2; D not certain. CDR3 sequence reads: CASTFGGPLTEAFF. The CDR3 DNA is TGTGCCAGCACCTTTGGAGGTCCTTTGACTGAAGCTTTCTTT.